Presented here are 5 T cell receptor beta chains from one specimen sequenced in a study of T cells after yellow fever vaccination. In TCRdb, the 5' RACE reads were re-called with MiXCR into one record per CDR3 protein. The repertoire holds 250,000 or so distinct CDR3 sequences, with roughly 6.8% as singletons. Source: CD4+ T cells sorted from PBMCs, taken on the day of the yellow fever booster vaccination. The receptors derive from a man aged 25-45 years who received the YFV17D yellow fever vaccine.

This clonotype was recorded at least ten times. The CDR3 loop reads CASRHPPAGVGPDTQYF. DNA of the CDR3: TGTGCCAGCAGGCACCCCCCAGCGGGAGTTGGCCCAGATACGCAGTATTTT. The genes are TRBV6-2 or TRBV6-3 and TRBJ2-3; 8 bases are a match to TRBD2. V was clipped by 6 bases and J by 4 bases; unmatched bases: 15. CDR3 length: 17 amino acids. From germline, CDR1 is MNHEY and CDR2 SVGEGT.

V and J are TRBV12-3 or TRBV12-4 and TRBJ2-2; 8 bases are a match to TRBD2. The CDR3 loop spans 18 amino acids. CDR3 in DNA: TGTACCATCTGTCCCCAAGTCGGAGCGGGAGTGAGGAACGGGGAGCTGTTTTTT. Its translation is CTICPQVGAGVRNGELFF.

This clonotype appeared a few times. At one boundary the junction diverges from the germline segment, which might be a read error. The V gene is TRBV7-2, the J gene TRBJ1-5; 7 nucleotides agree with TRBD1. Germline V gene lookup returns CDR1 SGHTA and CDR2 FQGNSA. The CDR3 loop spans 12 amino acids. Here the CDR3 DNA reads TGTGCCAGCAGCTTACCCGGACAGGCCAGGGATTTT. It yields the protein CASSLPGQARDF. The full variable domain, in which reference TRBV7-2 and TRBJ1-5 provide the parts outside the CDR3, is GAGVSQSPSNKVTEKGKDVELRCDPISGHTALYWYRQSLGQGLEFLIYFQGNSAPDKSGLPSDRFSAERTGGSVSTLTIQRTQQEDSAVYLCASSLPGQARDFGDGTRLSIL.

In its sample, this clonotype was seen many times. This chain connects TRBV20-1 to TRBJ2-7; D may be TRBD2 (6 bases). V gave up 4 bases and J gave up 8 bases, with 27 bases separating them. This CDR3 comprises 16 residues. From germline, CDR1 is DFQATT and CDR2 SNEGSKA (reference sequence). CDR3: CSAIKEPEPTGGKQYF. In nucleotides, the CDR3 is TGCAGTGCTATAAAGGAGCCCGAACCCACCGGGGGAAAGCAGTACTTC.

This clonotype was seen a handful of times. This chain uses TRBV20-1 with TRBJ2-1; the match to TRBD1 covers 8 bases. This CDR3 region has 12 residues. The junction had 4 bases not matched to a gene; V was cut back by 6 bases and J by 6 bases. The V gene's germline CDR1 is DFQATT and CDR2 SNEGSKA (reference sequence). The CDR3 spells CSADRDFNEQFF. The CDR3 DNA reads TGCAGTGCGGACAGGGATTTCAATGAGCAGTTCTTC.